A selection of T cell receptor beta chains follows, all from one sample in a study of blood T cell repertoires in COVID-19. Here immunoSEQ multiplex PCR was the method, and the copy in TCRdb shows in-frame clones only, minus some. The top ten clones hold roughly 2.9% of a sample with 300,000 to 400,000 clones, about 90% of them seen once. The material sequenced was peripheral blood. These receptor sequences come from a woman in her twenties or thirties with COVID-19, enrolled during active disease. Both conserved end residues are part of each CDR3. The D gene is left open where the match is weak. Only some rows state a clone size, as once, few, many or a class for expanded clones.

J: TRBJ1-4; length: 11; V: TRBV25-1; D: .; size: .; DNA: TGTGCCAGCAGTGAGGGGGGGAAGGTAATTTTT; CDR3: CASSEGGKVIF
J: TRBJ1-2; length: 15; V: TRBV18; D: TRBD1; size: .; DNA: TGTGCCAGCTCACCACCGAACGGACAGGTCTATGGCTACACCTTC; CDR3: CASSPPNGQVYGYTF
J: TRBJ2-2; length: 15; V: TRBV5-1; D: .; size: .; DNA: TGCGCCAGCAGCCCCCTGGACAGATATGGCGGGGAGCTGTTTTTT; CDR3: CASSPLDRYGGELFF
J: TRBJ2-2; length: 18; V: TRBV5-4; D: TRBD2; size: once; DNA: TGTGCCAGCAGCCTCGGAGGGGCGGGAGGGCCTAGCACCGGGGAGCTGTTTTTT; CDR3: CASSLGGAGGPSTGELFF
J: TRBJ1-1; length: 13; V: TRBV27; D: .; size: .; DNA: TGTGCCAGCAGCCTATTAGACAGGCCTGAAGCTTTCTTT; CDR3: CASSLLDRPEAFF
J: TRBJ1-4; length: 14; V: TRBV5-1; D: TRBD1; size: .; DNA: TGCGCCAGCAGCTTGGCTCAGGGGGACGAAAAATTGTTTTTT; CDR3: CASSLAQGDEKLFF
J: TRBJ1-5; length: 13; V: TRBV19; D: .; size: .; DNA: TGTGCCAGTAGTATATCCGGCAATCAGCCCCAGCATTTT; CDR3: CASSISGNQPQHF
J: TRBJ1-2; length: 14; V: TRBV5-5; D: TRBD1; size: .; DNA: TGTGCCAGCAGCCGCGGACAGGAAAACTATGGCTACACCTTC; CDR3: CASSRGQENYGYTF
J: TRBJ1-1; length: 15; V: TRBV11-1; D: .; size: .; DNA: TGTGCCAGCAGCCGGCCGGGACTGCCGAACACTGAAGCTTTCTTT; CDR3: CASSRPGLPNTEAFF
J: TRBJ2-7; length: 15; V: TRBV15; D: TRBD1; size: .; DNA: TGTGCCACCAGCAGAGAGGGGTTACAGGGGGGCGAGCAGTACTTC; CDR3: CATSREGLQGGEQYF
J: TRBJ1-1; length: 14; V: TRBV2; D: TRBD1; size: .; DNA: TGTGCCAGCCAGACGGGGACAGGGGACACTGAAGCTTTCTTT; CDR3: CASQTGTGDTEAFF
J: TRBJ1-5; length: 13; V: TRBV6-5; D: .; size: .; DNA: TGTGCCAGCGGGGCAGGGAAGGACCAGCCCCAGCATTTT; CDR3: CASGAGKDQPQHF
J: TRBJ1-2; length: 15; V: TRBV10-3; D: .; size: .; DNA: TGTGCCACCAAACAGGGAATCGGAGCTAACTATGGCTACACCTTC; CDR3: CATKQGIGANYGYTF
J: TRBJ2-5; length: 14; V: TRBV6-5; D: .; size: .; DNA: TGTGCCAGCAGAGGGACTCCCCGCGTGGAGACCCAGTACTTC; CDR3: CASRGTPRVETQYF
J: TRBJ2-1; length: 14; V: TRBV19; D: TRBD2; size: .; DNA: TGTGCCAGTATCCCAGGGACTAGCACAGGAGAGCAGTTCTTC; CDR3: CASIPGTSTGEQFF
J: TRBJ1-4; length: 13; V: TRBV10-2; D: .; size: .; DNA: TGCGCCAGCGCCCGGCGGGATAATGAAAAACTGTTTTTT; CDR3: CASARRDNEKLFF
J: TRBJ2-7; length: 14; V: TRBV2; D: TRBD2; size: .; DNA: TGTGCCAGCAGTGAAGCTTACAGCGGGGAGGAGCAGTACTTC; CDR3: CASSEAYSGEEQYF
J: TRBJ1-1; length: 14; V: TRBV10-1; D: TRBD1; size: .; DNA: TGCGCCAGCAGCTCGACAGGGGCGAACACTGAAGCTTTCTTT; CDR3: CASSSTGANTEAFF
J: TRBJ2-3; length: 14; V: TRBV18; D: .; size: .; DNA: TGTGCCTCGGCAGCGGAGACTTCCACAGATACGCAGTATTTT; CDR3: CASAAETSTDTQYF
J: TRBJ1-6; length: 16; V: TRBV3-1/TRBV3-2; D: .; size: .; DNA: TGTGCCAGCAGCCAAGTGGGGGGAGTCCCCAATTCACCCCTCCACTTT; CDR3: CASSQVGGVPNSPLHF
J: TRBJ1-2; length: 14; V: TRBV3-1/TRBV3-2; D: .; size: .; DNA: TGTGCCAGCAGCCTTGCAGGGTGGGACTATGGCTACACCTTC; CDR3: CASSLAGWDYGYTF
J: TRBJ1-1; length: 14; V: TRBV11-2; D: .; size: .; DNA: TGTGCCAGCAGCCCTACACAGGGTAGTAGCGTAGCTTTCTTT; CDR3: CASSPTQGSSVAFF
J: TRBJ2-3; length: 15; V: TRBV25-1; D: TRBD2; size: .; DNA: TGTGCCAGCAGTGAATCGCTAGCGGGACGCGATACGCAGTATTTT; CDR3: CASSESLAGRDTQYF
J: TRBJ1-1; length: 13; V: TRBV2; D: .; size: .; DNA: TGTGCCAGCGAGACGGGGAGGAACACTGAAGCTTTCTTT; CDR3: CASETGRNTEAFF
J: TRBJ2-1; length: 16; V: TRBV5-1; D: .; size: .; DNA: TGCGCCAGCAGCTTGCAATCCGGAGGAGTTCTCAATGAGCAGTTCTTC; CDR3: CASSLQSGGVLNEQFF